The present T cell receptor (beta chain) was sequenced within a study of response to subunit inactivated influenza vaccine. Per the germline V gene, CDR1 is SGHRS and CDR2 is YFSETQ. Trimming removed 5 bases at V and 1 base at J, with 9 bases between. This CDR3 is built from 14 residues. A note on this clonotype: The antigen is not known.

Broader study findings: It was the authors' suggestion that each seasonal influenza vaccination recruits few new T cells.

TCRdb ran MiXCR on the RT-PCR reads and lists one entry per CDR3 protein. The sample lists hundreds of thousands of distinct CDR3 sequences; about 18% were seen once. This sequence joins TRBV5-1 and TRBJ2-2, with D uncertain. The receptor comes from a middle-aged man who received an inactivated influenza vaccine. Specimen: PBMCs from blood, collected 5 to 6 days after vaccination. This chain's CDR3 is CASRRSGNTGELFF. CDR3 DNA: TGCGCCAGCAGAAGGTCCGGGAACACCGGGGAGCTGTTTTTT.